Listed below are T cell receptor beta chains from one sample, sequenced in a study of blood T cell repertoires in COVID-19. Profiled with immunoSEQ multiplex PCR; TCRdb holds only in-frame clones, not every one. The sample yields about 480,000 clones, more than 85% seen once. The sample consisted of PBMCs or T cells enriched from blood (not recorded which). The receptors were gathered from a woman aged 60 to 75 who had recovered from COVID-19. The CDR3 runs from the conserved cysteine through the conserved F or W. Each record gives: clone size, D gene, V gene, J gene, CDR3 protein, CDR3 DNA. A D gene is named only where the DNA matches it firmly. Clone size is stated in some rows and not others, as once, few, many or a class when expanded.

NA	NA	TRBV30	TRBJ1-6	CAWSVLTGSSPLHF	TGTGCCTGGAGTGTACTCACAGGGTCTTCACCCCTCCACTTT
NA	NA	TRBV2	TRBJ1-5	CASSEGGGNQPQHF	TGTGCCAGCAGTGAAGGGGGGGGCAATCAGCCCCAGCATTTT
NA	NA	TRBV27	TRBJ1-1	CASSLSHLSWNTEAFF	TGTGCCAGCAGTTTATCGCATCTCAGTTGGAACACTGAAGCTTTCTTT
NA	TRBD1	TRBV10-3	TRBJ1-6	CAISPGQGASPLHF	TGTGCCATCAGTCCCGGACAGGGGGCTTCACCCCTCCACTTT
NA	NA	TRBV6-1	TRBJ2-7	CASSEGHSYEQYF	TGTGCCAGCAGTGAGGGCCACTCCTACGAGCAGTACTTC
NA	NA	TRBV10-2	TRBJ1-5	CASSEQGLGNQPQHF	TGCGCCAGCAGTGAGCAGGGGTTGGGCAATCAGCCCCAGCATTTT
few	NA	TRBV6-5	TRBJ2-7	CASSYKFSYEQYF	TGTGCCAGCAGTTACAAGTTCAGCTACGAGCAGTACTTC
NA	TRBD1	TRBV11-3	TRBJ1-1	CASSFGQGDLTEAFF	TGTGCCAGCAGCTTTGGTCAGGGGGATCTCACTGAAGCTTTCTTT
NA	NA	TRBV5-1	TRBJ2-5	CASSSPSSGQETQYF	TGCGCCAGCAGCAGCCCGTCCTCGGGCCAAGAGACCCAGTACTTC
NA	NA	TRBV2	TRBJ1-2	CASRRLKLINYGYTF	TGTGCCAGCAGGCGCCTTAAGCTAATAAACTATGGCTACACCTTC
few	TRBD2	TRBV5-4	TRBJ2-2	CASSPTGTSGDTGELFF	TGTGCCAGCAGCCCTACCGGGACTAGCGGGGATACCGGGGAGCTGTTTTTT
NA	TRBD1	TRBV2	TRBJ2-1	CASKGTVNEQFF	TGTGCCAGCAAGGGGACAGTCAATGAGCAGTTCTTC
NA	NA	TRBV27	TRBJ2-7	CASSLSASGRGEQYF	TGTGCCAGCAGTTTATCGGCGTCAGGCCGGGGCGAGCAGTACTTC
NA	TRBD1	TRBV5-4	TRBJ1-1	CASSFGQGVKAFF	TGTGCCAGCAGCTTTGGCCAGGGGGTAAAGGCTTTCTTT
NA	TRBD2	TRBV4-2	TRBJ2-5	CASSQEGALAGQETQYF	TGTGCCAGCAGCCAAGAAGGGGCTCTAGCGGGCCAAGAGACCCAGTACTTC
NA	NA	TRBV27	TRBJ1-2	CASGRGFPRGYGYTF	TGTGCCAGCGGGAGGGGGTTCCCCCGAGGCTATGGCTACACCTTC
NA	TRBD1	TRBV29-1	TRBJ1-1	CSVEAARGRETEAFF	TGCAGCGTTGAAGCCGCCAGGGGGCGAGAGACTGAAGCTTTCTTT
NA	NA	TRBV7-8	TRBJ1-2	CASSSNSGFYGYTF	TGTGCCAGCAGCTCCAATTCGGGGTTCTATGGCTACACCTTC
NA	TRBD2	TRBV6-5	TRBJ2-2	CASSYIAGFTGELFF	TGTGCCAGCAGTTACATAGCGGGATTTACCGGGGAGCTGTTTTTT
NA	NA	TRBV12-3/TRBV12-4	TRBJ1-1	CASSFKGGAEAFF	TGTGCCAGCAGTTTTAAGGGGGGGGCAGAAGCTTTCTTT
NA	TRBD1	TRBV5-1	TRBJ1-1	CASSSGQANTEAFF	TGCGCCAGCAGCTCCGGACAGGCGAACACTGAAGCTTTCTTT
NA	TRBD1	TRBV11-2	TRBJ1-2	CASSFDRVPNYGYTF	TGTGCCAGCAGCTTTGACAGGGTTCCTAACTATGGCTACACCTTC
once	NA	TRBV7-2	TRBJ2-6	CASSSQGMGANVLTF	TGTGCCAGCAGCTCACAGGGTATGGGGGCCAACGTCCTGACTTTC
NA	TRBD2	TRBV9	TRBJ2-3	CASSVAASGATDTQYF	TGTGCCAGCAGCGTAGCTGCTAGCGGGGCCACAGATACGCAGTATTTT
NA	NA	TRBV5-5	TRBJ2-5	CASSPGEAMSMETQYF	TGTGCCAGCAGCCCGGGGGAGGCCATGTCAATGGAGACCCAGTACTTC
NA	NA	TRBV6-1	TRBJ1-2	CASSESEDSYGYTF	TGTGCCAGCAGTGAATCTGAGGACAGCTATGGCTACACCTTC